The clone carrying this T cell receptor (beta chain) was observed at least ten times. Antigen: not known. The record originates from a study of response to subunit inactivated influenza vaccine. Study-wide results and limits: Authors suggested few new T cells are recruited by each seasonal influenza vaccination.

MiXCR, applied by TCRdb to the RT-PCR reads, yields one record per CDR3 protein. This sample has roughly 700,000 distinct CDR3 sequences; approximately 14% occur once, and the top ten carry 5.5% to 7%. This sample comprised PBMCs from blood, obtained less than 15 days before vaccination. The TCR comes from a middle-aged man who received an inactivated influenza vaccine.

Here the CDR3 reads CASSSRAGVYVTQYF. Written as DNA, the CDR3 is TGTGCCAGCAGTTCCAGGGCAGGGGTCTATGTGACCCAGTACTTC. V and J are TRBV27 and TRBJ2-5; perhaps TRBD1 as D (6 bases). Germline CDR1 and CDR2: MNHEY and SMNVEV (reference sequence). The ends were cut back, 4 bases at V and 7 bases at J, with 19 bases in the middle. CDR3 length equals 15 residues.